This TCR beta chain was sequenced in a study of T cells in Graves' hyperthyroidism and ophthalmopathy. This clonotype appeared many times. Its antigen is not identified. Researchers took RNA transcripts and amplified the TCR beta CDR3 regions from them. TCR CDR3 regions were first amplified by RT-PCR with HTBI primers. TCRdb recomputed calls from the multiplex PCR reads with MiXCR, one row per CDR3 protein. The table shows about 55,000 distinct CDR3 sequences, with roughly 50% occurring only once. Germline V gives CDR1 LGHNA, CDR2 YNFKEQ. Trimming cost V 5 bases and J 8 bases, with 17 bases left between them. The CDR3 length is 14 residues. Overall study results and limits: Blood also held most thyroid clonotypes expanded beyond 0.001. A 13 V-J model separated ophthalmopathy from stable hyperthyroidism.

The TCR was taken from a woman aged 55-69 years with Graves' ophthalmopathy. Sample: blood. This chain links TRBV4-2 with TRBJ2-3, with unresolved D. The CDR3 DNA reads as TGTGCCAGCAGCTACAGCCTCGAGACTGGTACGCAGTATTTT. Translation: CASSYSLETGTQYF.